This is a list of T cell receptor beta chains from one sample in a study of shared clonotypes between healthy human individuals. TCRdb's copy holds only in-frame clones and misses some; the assay was immunoSEQ multiplex PCR. Among about 340,000 clones, about 70% were seen once, and the ten largest hold less than 11%. Sequenced: memory CD4+ T cells sorted from blood. The receptors stem from a man aged 25 to 45 in good health. Both conserved end residues are part of each CDR3. A D gene is named only where the DNA matches it firmly.

D gene,V gene,J gene,CDR3 protein
NA,TRBV28,TRBJ1-2,CASSLYGSTYGYTF
NA,TRBV18,TRBJ1-3,CASSPPGQGRNTIYF
NA,TRBV21-1,TRBJ2-6,CASSKGGTGANVLTF
TRBD2,TRBV28,TRBJ2-7,CASRLAGDTYEQYF
TRBD2,TRBV5-4,TRBJ2-7,CASSSPAAGEQYF
NA,TRBV5-1,TRBJ2-2,CASRERNTGELFF
TRBD2,TRBV4-1,TRBJ2-2,CASSPPSGTNTGELFF
NA,TRBV2,TRBJ2-3,CASSRTTDTQYF
NA,TRBV4-3,TRBJ1-2,CASSKAGTANYGYTF
NA,TRBV10-3,TRBJ1-2,CAIKRGHNYGYTF
NA,TRBV5-1,TRBJ1-4,CASSATGPGEKLFF
NA,TRBV18,TRBJ2-7,CASSRLRGIRDSYEQYF
NA,TRBV29-1,TRBJ2-3,CSVAQGADTQYF
NA,TRBV7-6,TRBJ2-5,CASSPRRGTEETQYF
NA,TRBV7-2,TRBJ2-7,CASSLGVGGWGSQYF
NA,TRBV10-1,TRBJ1-5,CASSPGLDQPQHF
NA,TRBV2,TRBJ1-1,CASGRANTEAFF
NA,TRBV6-1,TRBJ2-1,CASTRPISGEQFF
NA,TRBV6-6,TRBJ1-1,CASSYGDGAFDEAFF
NA,TRBV4-1,TRBJ1-2,CASSQDSRRRGINYGYTF
NA,TRBV5-1,TRBJ1-1,CASTRTMNTEAFF